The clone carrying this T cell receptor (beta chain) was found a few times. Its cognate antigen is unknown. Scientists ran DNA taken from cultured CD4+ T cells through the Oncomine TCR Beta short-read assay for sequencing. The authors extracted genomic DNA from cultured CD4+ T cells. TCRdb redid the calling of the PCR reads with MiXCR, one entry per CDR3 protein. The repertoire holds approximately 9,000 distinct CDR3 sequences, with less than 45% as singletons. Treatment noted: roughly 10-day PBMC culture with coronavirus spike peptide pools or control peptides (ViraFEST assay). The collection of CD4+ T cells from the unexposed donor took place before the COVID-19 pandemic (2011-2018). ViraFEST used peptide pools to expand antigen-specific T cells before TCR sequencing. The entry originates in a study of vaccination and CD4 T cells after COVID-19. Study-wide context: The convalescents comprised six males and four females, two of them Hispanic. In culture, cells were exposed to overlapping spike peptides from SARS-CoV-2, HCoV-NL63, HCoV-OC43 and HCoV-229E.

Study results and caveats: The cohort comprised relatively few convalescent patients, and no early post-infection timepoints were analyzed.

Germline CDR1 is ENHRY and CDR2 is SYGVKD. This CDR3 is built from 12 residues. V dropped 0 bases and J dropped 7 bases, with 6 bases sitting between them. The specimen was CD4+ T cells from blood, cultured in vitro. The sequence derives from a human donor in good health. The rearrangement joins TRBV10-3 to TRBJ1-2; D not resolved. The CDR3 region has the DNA TGTGCCATCAGTGAGTCCGCCGGTGGCTACACCTTC. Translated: CAISESAGGYTF.